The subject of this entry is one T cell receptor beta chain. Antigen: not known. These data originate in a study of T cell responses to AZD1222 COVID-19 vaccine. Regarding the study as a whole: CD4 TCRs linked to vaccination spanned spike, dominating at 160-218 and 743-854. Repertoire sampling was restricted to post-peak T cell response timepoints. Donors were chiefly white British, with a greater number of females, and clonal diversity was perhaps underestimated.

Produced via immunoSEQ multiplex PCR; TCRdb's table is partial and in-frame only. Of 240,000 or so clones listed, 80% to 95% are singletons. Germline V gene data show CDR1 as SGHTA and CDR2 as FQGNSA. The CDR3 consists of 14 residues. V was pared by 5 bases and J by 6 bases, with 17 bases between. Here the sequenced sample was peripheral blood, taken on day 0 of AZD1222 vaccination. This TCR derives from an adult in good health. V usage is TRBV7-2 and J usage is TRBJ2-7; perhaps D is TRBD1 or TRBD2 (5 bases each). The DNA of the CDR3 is TGTGCCAGCAGCCGCAGTTTTGGGGGTGGCGAGCAGTACTTC. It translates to CASSRSFGGGEQYF.